This T cell receptor (beta chain) was identified during a study of T cells in localized non-small cell lung cancer. The germline V gene has CDR1 KGHSH and CDR2 LQKENI. The CDR3 is made up of 13 amino acids. V lost 8 bases, J lost 0 bases, and 10 bases lay in between. Only in-frame clones appear in the TCRdb table, and some are missing; sequencing was by immunoSEQ multiplex PCR. This table has 30,000 to 40,000 clones, about nine tenths appearing once. V gene TRBV18 combines with J gene TRBJ1-1; perhaps TRBD1 as D (6 bases). The sequencing here drew on peripheral blood mononuclear cells, taken before any cancer treatment. The sequence was collected from a male donor older than 55 with stage II lung adenocarcinoma. The CDR3 DNA is TGTGCCAGCCAGCAGGGGATGAACACTGAAGCTTTCTTT. Protein sequence: CASQQGMNTEAFF.